These 23 T cell receptor beta chains were all obtained from the same sample, sequenced in a study of CD8 T cells in ankylosing spondylitis (dated by TCRdb to the late 2010s). Overall results and qualifications from the work: A TCR beta motif of about 8 highly homologous amino acid variants appeared characteristic of blood from ankylosing spondylitis patients.

These receptors' targets are unknown. Libraries were constructed by 5' RACE. Instrument used: Illumina HiSeq 2500. TCRdb cleaned the public reads at Q25 with fastp, built clones with MiXCR and kept in-frame beta chains. Rows are unified per CDR3 protein, each entry keeping the most common DNA and genes. This sample holds 350,000 to 550,000 distinct CDR3 sequences; 25% to 30% were observed only once. The top ten clonotypes cover about 1% of the sample. Sequences were obtained from blood, either unsorted or a sorted T cell fraction (not recorded which). The origin of the receptors is a male donor with ankylosing spondylitis.

CDR3 loop: CATSDPPGPSSYNEQFF. The CDR3 nucleotides are TGTGCCACCAGTGATCCCCCGGGGCCGAGCTCCTACAATGAGCAGTTCTTC. The rearrangement links TRBV24-1 to TRBJ2-1; perhaps D is TRBD1 or TRBD2 (5 bases each). Germline V gives CDR1 KGHDR, CDR2 SFDVKD. V was trimmed by 3 bases and J by 0 bases, leaving 14 bases between them. The CDR3 spans 17 residues.

This clonotype has only a few counts. The chain links TRBV20-1 to TRBJ2-1, with D uncertain. Looked up from germline, CDR1 is DFQATT and CDR2 is SNEGSKA (reference sequence). V lost 0 bases to trimming and J lost 1 base, with 13 bases between them. There are 16 residues in the CDR3. In nucleotides, the CDR3 is TGCAGTGCTAGAGATTCAGGCCCAACTTCCTACAATGAGCAGTTCTTC. The encoded protein is CSARDSGPTSYNEQFF.

The chain recombines TRBV5-1 with TRBJ1-2; 9 nucleotides agree with TRBD1. The CDR3 loop spans 14 amino acids. Unmatched junction bases numbered 6, after V lost 3 bases and J lost 6 bases. Per germline, CDR1 SGHRS and CDR2 YFSETQ. CDR3 DNA sequence: TGCGCCAGCAGCTCTGGGACAGGGTTACATGGCTACACCTTC. Residues: CASSSGTGLHGYTF.

The count of this clonotype is one. The rearrangement joins TRBV5-1 to TRBJ1-3; D gene unclear. This CDR3 region has 16 residues. Per germline, CDR1 SGHRS and CDR2 YFSETQ. V dropped 0 bases and J dropped 0 bases, with 10 bases sitting between them. The CDR3 DNA is TGCGCCAGCAGCTTGGGAGCAGGCTCCTCTGGAAACACCATATATTTT. As protein: CASSLGAGSSGNTIYF.

This clonotype was observed a handful of times. The chain is built from TRBV25-1 and TRBJ2-3, with 9 bases fitting TRBD2. Germline assignment: CDR1 MGHDK and CDR2 SYGVNS. The CDR3 runs 13 residues. V gave up 7 bases and J gave up 4 bases; unmatched junction bases: 3. As DNA, the CDR3 is TGTGCCAGCAATAGCGGGGGCTCAGATACGCAGTATTTT. It specifies CASNSGGSDTQYF.

This clonotype was seen ten or more times. J is TRBJ1-1 and V is TRBV7-9; TRBD1 aligns across 7 bases. V was pared by 4 bases and J by 1 base, with 0 bases of the junction left unmatched. The CDR3 contains 13 residues. Germline loops: CDR1 SEHNR, CDR2 FQNEAQ (reference sequence). CDR3 protein: CASSWTGNTEAFF. DNA for the CDR3: TGTGCCAGCAGCTGGACAGGGAACACTGAAGCTTTCTTT.

This clonotype was found many times. The chain has TRBV12-3 or TRBV12-4 and TRBJ1-4; unclear D gene. V dropped 4 bases and J dropped 8 bases, with 11 bases sitting between them. The CDR3 length is 13 residues. CDR3 residues: CASSYFGVEKLFF. The CDR3 region has the DNA TGTGCCAGCAGTTATTTTGGCGTGGAAAAACTGTTTTTT.

The chain couples TRBV29-1 to TRBJ1-4, with 7 nucleotides matching TRBD1. The CDR3 has 13 residues. Germline CDR1 and CDR2: SQVTM and ANQGSEA. The V segment lost 7 bases and the J segment 5 bases; nucleotides outside the gene matches: 7. The CDR3 is CSAAEGANEKLFF. CDR3 nucleotide sequence: TGCAGCGCGGCTGAGGGGGCGAATGAAAAACTGTTTTTT.

This chain uses TRBV6-2 or TRBV6-3 with TRBJ2-3; maybe TRBD1 (6 bases). Per germline, CDR1 MNHEY and CDR2 SVGEGT. The V and J ends lost 5 bases and 3 bases respectively, with 15 bases between them. This CDR3 has 15 residues. The CDR3 loop reads CASSRYQGRTDTQYF. The CDR3 DNA reads as TGTGCCAGCAGTCGGTATCAGGGGCGAACAGATACGCAGTATTTT.

The V call is TRBV29-1, the J call TRBJ1-2; D not certain. The CDR3 has 13 amino acids. Trimming cost V 2 bases and J 3 bases, with 10 bases left between them. Germline CDR1 reads SQVTM; CDR2 reads ANQGSEA. The CDR3 DNA reads as TGCAGCGTTGAACAAGGACCAGACTATGGCTACACCTTC. Residues: CSVEQGPDYGYTF.

This chain uses TRBV27 with TRBJ1-1; TRBD1 is a possible D gene (5 bases). Germline-derived CDR1 and CDR2 are MNHEY and SMNVEV (reference sequence). V was clipped by 4 bases and J by 4 bases, with 13 bases between them. The CDR3 covers 14 residues. CDR3 DNA sequence: TGTGCCAGCAGTTCACTTTTGGGGACCACTGAAGCTTTCTTT. Translation: CASSSLLGTTEAFF.

This clonotype was counted a few times. This chain links TRBV18 with TRBJ2-2; D not resolved. Trimming removed 0 bases from V and 4 bases from J, with 9 bases in between. Germline CDR1 is KGHSH and CDR2 is LQKENI. The length of the CDR3 is 15 residues. In nucleotides, the CDR3 is TGTGCCAGCTCACCACCGAGCGACCGCACCGGGGAGCTGTTTTTT. It yields the protein CASSPPSDRTGELFF. The full variable domain, completed using reference TRBV18 and TRBJ2-2, is NAGVMQNPRHLVRRRGQEARLRCSPMKGHSHVYWYRQLPEEGLKFMVYLQKENIIDESGMPKERFSAEFPKEGPSILRIQQVVRGDSAAYFCASSPPSDRTGELFFGEGSRLTVL.

This clonotype was observed a handful of times. J is TRBJ2-1 and V is TRBV12-3 or TRBV12-4; 13 nucleotides align to TRBD2. The CDR3 runs 18 residues. V gave up 6 bases and J gave up 0 bases; unmatched junction bases: 8. The CDR3 is CASSGLAGEALSYNEQFF. In nucleotides, the CDR3 is TGTGCCAGCAGCGGACTAGCGGGAGAGGCCCTCTCCTACAATGAGCAGTTCTTC.

This clonotype was seen a handful of times. This sequence joins TRBV7-2 and TRBJ2-7; D gene unclear. Germline values: CDR1 SGHTA, CDR2 FQGNSA. This CDR3 region has 11 residues. V lost 5 bases and J lost 4, with 6 bases in between. CDR3 loop: CASSLPYEQYF. The CDR3, as DNA: TGTGCCAGCAGCCTTCCTTACGAGCAGTACTTC.

The V gene is TRBV20-1, the J gene TRBJ2-5; D tentatively reads TRBD1 or TRBD2 (6 bases each). The CDR3 is made up of 12 amino acids. Germline assignment: CDR1 DFQATT and CDR2 SNEGSKA (reference sequence). V was cut by 6 bases and J by 5 bases, with 13 bases left in between. The CDR3 is CSAARGRETQYF. Written as DNA, the CDR3 is TGCAGTGCAGCGAGGGGGAGGGAGACCCAGTACTTC.

The chain uses TRBV5-5 and TRBJ1-2; D gene unclear. V was cut by 0 bases and J by 8 bases, with 11 bases left in between. CDR3 length equals 13 residues. Germline loops: CDR1 SGHKS, CDR2 YYEKEE (reference sequence). DNA for the CDR3: TGTGCCAGCAGCTTGGCCCCAAGCTACGGCTACACCTTC. Its translation is CASSLAPSYGYTF.

This clonotype was recorded a few times. V gene TRBV5-1 combines with J gene TRBJ2-7, with TRBD1 matching 8 bases. Germline trimming cut 1 base from V and 3 bases from J; bases unmatched to any gene: 6. Germline V lookup: CDR1 SGHRS, CDR2 YFSETQ. The CDR3 is made up of 15 amino acids. The CDR3 loop is CASSLRTGRNYEQYF. The CDR3 nucleotides are TGCGCCAGCAGCTTGCGGACAGGGAGGAACTACGAGCAGTACTTC.

The chain carries TRBV29-1 and TRBJ1-1; 8 positions agree with TRBD1. CDR3 length: 13 residues. The J segment lost 6 bases and the V segment lost 4 bases, leaving 7 bases of the junction unmatched. CDR1 and CDR2 (germline): SQVTM, ANQGSEA. The CDR3 DNA reads TGCAGCGTTGGGGCCCAGGGGGCGGCTGAAGCTTTCTTT. It specifies CSVGAQGAAEAFF.

This clonotype was detected a few times. This chain joins TRBV6-2 or TRBV6-3 and TRBJ2-1; the D gene could be TRBD1 or TRBD2 (5 bases each). Trimming pared 7 bases from V and 4 bases from J, leaving 8 bases between. Germline-derived CDR1 and CDR2 are MNHEY and SVGEGT. The CDR3 loop spans 12 amino acids. The CDR3 region has the DNA TGTGCCAGCAAGGGGAGATACAATGAGCAGTTCTTC. Its protein product is CASKGRYNEQFF.

This chain uses TRBV11-2 with TRBJ2-7, with D unclear. Germline lookup yields CDR1 SGHAT and CDR2 FQNNGV. V was shortened by 1 base and J by 6 bases, with 10 bases between the two germline ends. This CDR3 comprises 13 residues. CDR3 sequence: CASSLGMFGEQYF. CDR3 DNA sequence: TGTGCCAGCAGCTTAGGCATGTTCGGCGAGCAGTACTTC. Looking up the rest from reference TRBV11-2 and TRBJ2-7 gives the full variable domain: EAGVAQSPRYKIIEKRQSVAFWCNPISGHATLYWYQQILGQGPKLLIQFQNNGVVDDSQLPKDRFSAERLKGVDSTLKIQPAKLEDSAVYLCASSLGMFGEQYFGPGTRLTVT.

This sequence joins TRBV5-1 and TRBJ1-2; 10 bases map to TRBD1. Germline CDR1 reads SGHRS; CDR2 reads YFSETQ. Unmatched junction bases numbered 8, after V lost 4 bases and J lost 5 bases. The CDR3 runs to 15 residues. The CDR3 DNA is TGCGCCAGCAGCCCCACACCGGGACAGGGGTATGGCTACACCTTC. Residues: CASSPTPGQGYGYTF.

This clonotype was found a few times. The chain couples TRBV12-3 or TRBV12-4 to TRBJ2-1; D is possibly TRBD1 (5 bases). V was shortened by 3 bases and J by 2 bases, with 11 bases between the two germline ends. This CDR3 has 15 residues. The CDR3 DNA reads as TGTGCCAGCAGTTTGGATACAGGTCCCTACAATGAGCAGTTCTTC. Translating gives CASSLDTGPYNEQFF.

A few counts support this clonotype. The V and J genes are TRBV20-1 and TRBJ2-5, with 10 nucleotides matching TRBD2. With 5 bases clipped from V and 1 base from J, the junction kept 4 bases outside the gene matches. This CDR3 contains 14 residues. Germline V lookup: CDR1 DFQATT, CDR2 SNEGSKA (reference sequence). CDR3 protein: CSAWTSGGQETQYF. In nucleotides, the CDR3 is TGCAGTGCTTGGACTAGCGGAGGCCAAGAGACCCAGTACTTC.